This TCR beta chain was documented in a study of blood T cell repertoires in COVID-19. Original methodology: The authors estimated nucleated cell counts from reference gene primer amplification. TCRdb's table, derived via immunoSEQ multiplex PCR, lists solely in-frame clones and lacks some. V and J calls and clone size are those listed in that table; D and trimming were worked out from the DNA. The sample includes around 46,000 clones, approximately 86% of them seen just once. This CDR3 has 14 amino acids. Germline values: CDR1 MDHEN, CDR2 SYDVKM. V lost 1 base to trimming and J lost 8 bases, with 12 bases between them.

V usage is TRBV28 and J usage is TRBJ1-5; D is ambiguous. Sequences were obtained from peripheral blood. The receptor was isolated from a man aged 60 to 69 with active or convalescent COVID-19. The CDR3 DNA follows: TGTGCCAGCAGTTTATCAGGTATTGAGAAGCCCCAGCATTTT. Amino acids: CASSLSGIEKPQHF.